This T cell receptor beta chain is drawn from a study of blood T cell repertoires in COVID-19 (dated by TCRdb to between 2020 and 2021). Turning to the overall study: Collaborator samples came from the United States, Italy and Spain and covered acute and convalescent phases of COVID-19. The prospective study material was composed of cDNA or gDNA derived from T cells, B-cell-depleted T cells, or PBMCs. The dataset comprised deeply sampled blood TCRbeta repertoires from subjects exposed to, actively infected with, or recovered from COVID-19. The repertoires were made available in a free public database intended to serve as a resource for research on the immune response to SARS-CoV-2. The samples were drawn from the first 160 participants of the ongoing ImmuneRACE study and from under 1,500 subjects provided by 6 global collaborators. Sample metadata almost always included a de-identified subject ID, COVID-19 status, age in years and sex. Where HLA class I and class II types were available, the types were taken from metadata supplied by the sample provider, not from assay-based typing. General study outcomes and caveats: Clinical and demographic metadata were provided uncurated, with the amount varying by source and participant.

This clone was detected only once. The specificity of this receptor is unknown. One base away there is no much larger clone; base qualities are not given. Participants in the prospective study were enrolled through a virtual design, were aged about 18 to 90 years, and lived in some 24 United States geographic areas. Cohort assignment in the prospective study relied on participant-reported clinical history from a screening survey and a study questionnaire. Recovered participants in ImmuneRACE Cohort 3 were defined as having two consecutive negative NP/OP PCR tests, clearance from a healthcare professional, or resolution of symptoms. Mobile phlebotomists in the prospective study collected whole blood, serum and a nasopharyngeal or oropharyngeal swab from every participant. Additional blood draws and questionnaires over an approximately two-month period could optionally be provided by prospective study participants. Blood samples from the prospective study were shipped frozen or at room temperature prior to DNA extraction.

After removal of 3 bases from V and 6 bases from J, the junction retains 8 bases not matched to a gene. Reading from cysteine to phenylalanine, the CDR3 counts 15 amino acids. Of the read, only the CDR3 DNA is kept; its 45 bases are in frame from base 1. From the germline V gene, CDR1 is KGHSH and CDR2 is LQKENI. The immunoSEQ Assay, a bias-controlled multiplex PCR, was used to amplify TCRbeta CDR3 regions from genomic DNA. For the original study's pipeline: The number of nucleated cells in each sample was estimated from the amplification of reference gene primers within the assay. To quantify the absolute abundance of each unique TCRbeta CDR3 rearrangement, sequence reads were collapsed and filtered. For each sample, productive Simpson clonality was calculated as the square root of Simpson's diversity index over productive rearrangements. What TCRdb holds here is the immuneACCESS table cut down to in-frame rearrangements. Part of the clones is not present; checked against another copy, under half of the missing clones reflect an unresolved V gene, and the others are unexplained. V and J calls and clone size come straight from that table; D and trimming were deduced from the DNA. The sample has 200,000 to 250,000 clones on record, roughly 90% of them singletons. The ten largest clones capture under 3% of the sample.

The rearrangement combines TRBV18 with TRBJ2-3, with 8 bases matching TRBD2. Sequencing input: PBMCs or T cells enriched from blood (not recorded which). The TCR was taken from a woman aged 25 to 39 who had recovered from COVID-19. The CDR3 here reads CASSPPGGARDTQYF. The bases read TGTGCCAGCTCACCCCCCGGGGGGGCTCGGGATACGCAGTATTTT.